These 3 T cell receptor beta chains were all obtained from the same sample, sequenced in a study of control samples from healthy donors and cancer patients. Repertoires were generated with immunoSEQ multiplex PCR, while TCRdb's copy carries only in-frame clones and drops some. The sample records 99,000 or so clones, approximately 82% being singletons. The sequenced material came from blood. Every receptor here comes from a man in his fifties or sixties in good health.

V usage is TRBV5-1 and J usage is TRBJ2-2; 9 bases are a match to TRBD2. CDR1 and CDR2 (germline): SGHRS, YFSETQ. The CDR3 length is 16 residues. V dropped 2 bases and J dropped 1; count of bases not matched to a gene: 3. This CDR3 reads CASSLQTSGNTGELFF. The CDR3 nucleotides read TGCGCCAGCAGCTTACAGACTAGCGGGAACACCGGGGAGCTGTTTTTT. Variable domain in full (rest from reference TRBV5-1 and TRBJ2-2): KAGVTQTPRYLIKTRGQQVTLSCSPISGHRSVSWYQQTPGQGLQFLFEYFSETQRNKGNFPGRFSGRQFSNSRSEMNVSTLELGDSALYLCASSLQTSGNTGELFFGEGSRLTVL.

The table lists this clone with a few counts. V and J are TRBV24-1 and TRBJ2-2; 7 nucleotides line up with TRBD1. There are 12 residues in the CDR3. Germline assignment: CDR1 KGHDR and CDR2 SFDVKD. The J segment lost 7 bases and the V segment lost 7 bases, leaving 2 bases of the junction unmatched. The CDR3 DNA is TGTGCCACCAGACAGGGGAGCGGGGAGCTGTTTTTT. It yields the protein CATRQGSGELFF.

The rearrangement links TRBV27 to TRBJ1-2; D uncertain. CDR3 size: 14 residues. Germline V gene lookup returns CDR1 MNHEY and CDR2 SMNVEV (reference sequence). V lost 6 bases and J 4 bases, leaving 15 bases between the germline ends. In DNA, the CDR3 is TGTGCCAGCAGGGACGGTGGTTCCGCCTATGGCTACACCTTC. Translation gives CASRDGGSAYGYTF.